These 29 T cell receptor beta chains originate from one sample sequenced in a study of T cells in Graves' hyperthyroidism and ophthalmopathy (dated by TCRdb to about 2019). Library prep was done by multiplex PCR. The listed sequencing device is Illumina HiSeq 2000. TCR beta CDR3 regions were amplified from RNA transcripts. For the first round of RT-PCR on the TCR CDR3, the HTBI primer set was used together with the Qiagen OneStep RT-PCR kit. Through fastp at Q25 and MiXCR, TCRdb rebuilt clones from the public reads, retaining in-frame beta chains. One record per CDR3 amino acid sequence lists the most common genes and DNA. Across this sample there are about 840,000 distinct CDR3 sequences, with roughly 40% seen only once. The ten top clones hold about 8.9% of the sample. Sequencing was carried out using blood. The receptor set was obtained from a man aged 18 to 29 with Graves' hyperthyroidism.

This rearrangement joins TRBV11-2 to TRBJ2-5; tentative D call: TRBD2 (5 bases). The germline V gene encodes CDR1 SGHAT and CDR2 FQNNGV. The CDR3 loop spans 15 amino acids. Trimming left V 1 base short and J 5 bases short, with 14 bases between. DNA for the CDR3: TGTGCCAGCAGCTTAGCGGGGTCTAATTGGGAGACCCAGTACTTC. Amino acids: CASSLAGSNWETQYF.

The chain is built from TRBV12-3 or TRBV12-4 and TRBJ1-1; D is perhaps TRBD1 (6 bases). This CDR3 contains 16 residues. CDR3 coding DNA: TGTGCTAGTGGTTTTTATTCGGGGGCAAAGAACACTGAAGCTTTCTTT. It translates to CASGFYSGAKNTEAFF.

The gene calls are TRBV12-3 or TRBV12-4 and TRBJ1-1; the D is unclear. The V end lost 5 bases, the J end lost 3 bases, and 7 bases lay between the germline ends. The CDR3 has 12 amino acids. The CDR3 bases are TGTGCCAGCAGTGGGAGATACACTGAAGCTTTCTTT. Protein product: CASSGRYTEAFF.

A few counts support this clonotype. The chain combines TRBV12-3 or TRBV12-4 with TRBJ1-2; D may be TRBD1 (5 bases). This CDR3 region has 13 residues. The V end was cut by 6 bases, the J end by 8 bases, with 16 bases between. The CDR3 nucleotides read TGTGCCAGCAGCCGCCGGGGCCTCGGGGGCTACACCTTC. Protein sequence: CASSRRGLGGYTF.

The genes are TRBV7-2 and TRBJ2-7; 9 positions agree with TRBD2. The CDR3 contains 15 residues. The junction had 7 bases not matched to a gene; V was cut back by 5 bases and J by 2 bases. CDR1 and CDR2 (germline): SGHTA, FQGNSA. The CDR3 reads CASSRLAGITYEQYF. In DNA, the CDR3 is TGTGCCAGCAGCCGGCTAGCGGGAATTACCTACGAGCAGTACTTC.

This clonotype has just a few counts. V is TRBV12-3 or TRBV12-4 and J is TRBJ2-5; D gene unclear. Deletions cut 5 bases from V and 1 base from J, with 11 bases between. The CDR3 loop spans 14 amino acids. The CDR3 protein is CASSPNIIQETQYF. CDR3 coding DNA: TGTGCCAGCAGTCCAAACATAATCCAAGAGACCCAGTACTTC.

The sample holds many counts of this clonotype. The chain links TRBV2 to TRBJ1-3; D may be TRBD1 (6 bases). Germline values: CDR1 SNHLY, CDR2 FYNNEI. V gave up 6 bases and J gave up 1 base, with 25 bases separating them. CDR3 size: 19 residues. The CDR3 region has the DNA TGTGCCAGCAGGGGGCAGAGGACAGCTCACTCGCGGTCTGGAAACACCATATATTTT. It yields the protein CASRGQRTAHSRSGNTIYF.

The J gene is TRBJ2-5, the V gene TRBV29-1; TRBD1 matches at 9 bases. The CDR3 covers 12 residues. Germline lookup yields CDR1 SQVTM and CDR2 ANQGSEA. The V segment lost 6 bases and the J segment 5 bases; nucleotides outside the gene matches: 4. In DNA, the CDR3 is TGCAGCGTCGACAGGGGGGTCGAGACCCAGTACTTC. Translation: CSVDRGVETQYF.

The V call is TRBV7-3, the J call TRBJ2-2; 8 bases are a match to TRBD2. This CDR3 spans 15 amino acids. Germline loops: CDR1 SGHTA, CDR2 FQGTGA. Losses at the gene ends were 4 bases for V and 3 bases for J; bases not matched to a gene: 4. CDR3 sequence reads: CASSSSLADTGELFF. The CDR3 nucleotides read TGTGCCAGCAGCTCCTCACTAGCGGACACCGGGGAGCTGTTTTTT.

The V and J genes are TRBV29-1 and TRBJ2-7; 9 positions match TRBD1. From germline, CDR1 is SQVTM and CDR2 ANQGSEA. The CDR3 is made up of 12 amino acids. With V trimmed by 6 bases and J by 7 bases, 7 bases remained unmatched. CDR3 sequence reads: CSVAETGGEQYF. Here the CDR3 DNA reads TGCAGCGTCGCAGAGACAGGGGGTGAGCAGTACTTC.

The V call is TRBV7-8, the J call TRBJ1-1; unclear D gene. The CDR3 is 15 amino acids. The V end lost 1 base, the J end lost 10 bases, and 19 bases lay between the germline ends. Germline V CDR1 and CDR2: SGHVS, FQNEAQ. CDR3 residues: CASSLEALAGEGAFF. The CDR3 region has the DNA TGTGCCAGCAGCTTAGAGGCACTAGCGGGAGAGGGAGCTTTCTTT.

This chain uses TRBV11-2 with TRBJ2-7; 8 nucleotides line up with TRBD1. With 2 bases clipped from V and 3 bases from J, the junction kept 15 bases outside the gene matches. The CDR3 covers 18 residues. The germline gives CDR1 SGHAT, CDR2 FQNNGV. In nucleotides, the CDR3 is TGTGCCAGCAGCTTATGGGGAAGACCTCGGGACAGGAGCTACGAGCAGTACTTC. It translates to CASSLWGRPRDRSYEQYF.

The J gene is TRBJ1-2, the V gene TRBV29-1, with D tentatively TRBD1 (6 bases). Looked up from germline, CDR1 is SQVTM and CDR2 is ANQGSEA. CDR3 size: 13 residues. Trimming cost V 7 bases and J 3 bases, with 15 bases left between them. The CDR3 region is CSGGGADDYGYTF. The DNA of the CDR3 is TGCAGCGGAGGGGGGGCGGATGACTATGGCTACACCTTC.

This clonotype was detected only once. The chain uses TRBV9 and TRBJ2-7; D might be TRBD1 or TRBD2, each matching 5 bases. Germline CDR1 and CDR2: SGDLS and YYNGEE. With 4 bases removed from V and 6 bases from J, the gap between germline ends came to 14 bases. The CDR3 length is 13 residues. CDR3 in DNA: TGTGCCAGCAGCTTATGGTGGGGGTGCGAGCAGTACTTC. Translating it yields CASSLWWGCEQYF.

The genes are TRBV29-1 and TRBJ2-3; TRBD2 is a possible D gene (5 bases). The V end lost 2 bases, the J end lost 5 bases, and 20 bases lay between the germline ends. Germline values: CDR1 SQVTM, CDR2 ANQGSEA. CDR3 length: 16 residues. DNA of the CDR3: TGCAGCGTTGAAAATCGGCTCCGGGGTTCCGAAGATACGCAGTATTTT. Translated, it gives CSVENRLRGSEDTQYF.

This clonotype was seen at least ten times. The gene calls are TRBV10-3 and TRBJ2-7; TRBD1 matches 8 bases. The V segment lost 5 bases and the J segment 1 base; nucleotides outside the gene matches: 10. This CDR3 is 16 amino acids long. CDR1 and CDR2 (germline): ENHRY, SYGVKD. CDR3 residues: CAISQAEDRESYEQYF. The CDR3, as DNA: TGTGCCATCAGTCAGGCAGAGGACAGGGAGTCCTACGAGCAGTACTTC.

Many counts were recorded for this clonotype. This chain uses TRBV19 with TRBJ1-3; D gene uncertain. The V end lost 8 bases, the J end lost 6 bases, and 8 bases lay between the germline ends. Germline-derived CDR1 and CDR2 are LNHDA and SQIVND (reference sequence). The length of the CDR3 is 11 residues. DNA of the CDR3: TGTGCCAGTGGACTACAAAACACCATATATTTT. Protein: CASGLQNTIYF.

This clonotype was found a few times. CDR3 in amino acids: CASSLGMGSPLHF. Written as DNA, the CDR3 is TGTGCCAGCAGTTTGGGGATGGGCTCACCCCTCCACTTT. The chain uses TRBV6-5 and TRBJ1-6; D not resolved. Between the trimmed V and J ends, which lost 4 bases and 10 bases, there was a span of 11 bases. CDR3 length equals 13 residues. Germline CDR1 is MNHEY and CDR2 is SVGAGI.

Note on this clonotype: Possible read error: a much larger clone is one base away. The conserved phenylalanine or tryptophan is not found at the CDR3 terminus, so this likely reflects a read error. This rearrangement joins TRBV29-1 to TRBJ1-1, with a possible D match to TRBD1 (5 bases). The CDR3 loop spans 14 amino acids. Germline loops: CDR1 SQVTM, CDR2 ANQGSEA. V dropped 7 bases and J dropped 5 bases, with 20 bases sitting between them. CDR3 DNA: TGCAGCGCCCTGGGTACCGGGACGAATACTGAAGCTTTCCTT. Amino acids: CSALGTGTNTEAFL.

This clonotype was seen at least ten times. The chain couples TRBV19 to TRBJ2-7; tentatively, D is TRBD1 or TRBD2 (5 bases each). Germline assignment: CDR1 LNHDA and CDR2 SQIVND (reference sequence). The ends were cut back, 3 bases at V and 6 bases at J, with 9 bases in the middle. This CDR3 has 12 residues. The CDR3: CASSISGGEQYF. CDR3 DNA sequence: TGTGCCAGTAGTATCTCTGGGGGCGAGCAGTACTTC.

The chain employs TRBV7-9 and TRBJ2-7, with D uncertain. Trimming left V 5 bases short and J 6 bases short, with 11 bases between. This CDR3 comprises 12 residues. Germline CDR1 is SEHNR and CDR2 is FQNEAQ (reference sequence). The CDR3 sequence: CASSQASLEQYF. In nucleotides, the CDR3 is TGTGCCAGCAGCCAGGCCAGCCTCGAGCAGTACTTC.

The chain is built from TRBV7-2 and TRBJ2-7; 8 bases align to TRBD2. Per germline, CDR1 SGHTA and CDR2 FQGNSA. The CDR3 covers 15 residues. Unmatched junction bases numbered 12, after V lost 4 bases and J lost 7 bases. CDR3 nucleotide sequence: TGTGCCAGCAGCTCCCCAGCGGGGGCCTACAATGAGCAGTACTTC. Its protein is CASSSPAGAYNEQYF.

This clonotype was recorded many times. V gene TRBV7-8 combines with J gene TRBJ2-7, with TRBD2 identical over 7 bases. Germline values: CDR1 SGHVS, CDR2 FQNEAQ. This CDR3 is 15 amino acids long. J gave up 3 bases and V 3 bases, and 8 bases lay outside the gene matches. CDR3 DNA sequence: TGTGCCAGCAGCTTGGCGGTGTCTAGCGGCTACGAGCAGTACTTC. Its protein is CASSLAVSSGYEQYF. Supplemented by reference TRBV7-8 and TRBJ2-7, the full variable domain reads GAGVSQSPRYKVAKRGQDVALRCDPISGHVSLFWYQQALGQGPEFLTYFQNEAQLDKSGLPSDRFFAERPEGSVSTLKIQRTQQEDSAVYLCASSLAVSSGYEQYFGPGTRLTVT.

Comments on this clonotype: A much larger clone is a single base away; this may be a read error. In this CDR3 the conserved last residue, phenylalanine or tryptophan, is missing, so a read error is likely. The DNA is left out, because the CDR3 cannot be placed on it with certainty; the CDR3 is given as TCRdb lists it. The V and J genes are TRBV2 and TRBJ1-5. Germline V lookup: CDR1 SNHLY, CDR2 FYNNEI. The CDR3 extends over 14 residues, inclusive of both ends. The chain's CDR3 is CASSEGGSNQPQRL.

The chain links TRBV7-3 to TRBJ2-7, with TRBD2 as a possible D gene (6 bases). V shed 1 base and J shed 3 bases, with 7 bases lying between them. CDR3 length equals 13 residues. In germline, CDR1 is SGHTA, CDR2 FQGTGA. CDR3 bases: TGTGCCAGCAGCTTAATGGAGGGCTACGAGCAGTACTTC. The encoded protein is CASSLMEGYEQYF.

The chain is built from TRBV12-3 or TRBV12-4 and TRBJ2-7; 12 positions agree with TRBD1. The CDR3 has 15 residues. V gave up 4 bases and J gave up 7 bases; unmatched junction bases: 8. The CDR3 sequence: CASSYRGQGAGEQYF. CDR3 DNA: TGTGCCAGCAGTTACCGGGGACAGGGGGCAGGGGAGCAGTACTTC.

The CDR3 DNA reads as TGTGCCAGTAGTATAGTCTGGGGCTACGAGCAGTACTTC. Translated, it gives CASSIVWGYEQYF. The chain links TRBV19 to TRBJ2-7; D gene unclear. The CDR3 is 13 residues long. Germline-derived CDR1 and CDR2 are LNHDA and SQIVND (reference sequence). V was clipped by 1 base and J by 3 bases, with 7 bases between them.

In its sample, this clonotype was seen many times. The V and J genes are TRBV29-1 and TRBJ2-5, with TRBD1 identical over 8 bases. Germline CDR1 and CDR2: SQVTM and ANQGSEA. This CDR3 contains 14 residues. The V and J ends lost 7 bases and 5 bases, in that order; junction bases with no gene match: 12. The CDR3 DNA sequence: TGCAGCGCCGAGCGACAGGGGTTCCCCGAGACCCAGTACTTC. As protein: CSAERQGFPETQYF.

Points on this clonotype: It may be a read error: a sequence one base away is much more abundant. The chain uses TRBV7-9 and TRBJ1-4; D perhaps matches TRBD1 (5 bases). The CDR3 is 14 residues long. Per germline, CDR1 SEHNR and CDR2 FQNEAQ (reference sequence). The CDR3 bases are TGTGCCAGCAGCCGGGACTTAACTAATGAAAAACTGCTTTTT. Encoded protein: CASSRDLTNEKLLF.